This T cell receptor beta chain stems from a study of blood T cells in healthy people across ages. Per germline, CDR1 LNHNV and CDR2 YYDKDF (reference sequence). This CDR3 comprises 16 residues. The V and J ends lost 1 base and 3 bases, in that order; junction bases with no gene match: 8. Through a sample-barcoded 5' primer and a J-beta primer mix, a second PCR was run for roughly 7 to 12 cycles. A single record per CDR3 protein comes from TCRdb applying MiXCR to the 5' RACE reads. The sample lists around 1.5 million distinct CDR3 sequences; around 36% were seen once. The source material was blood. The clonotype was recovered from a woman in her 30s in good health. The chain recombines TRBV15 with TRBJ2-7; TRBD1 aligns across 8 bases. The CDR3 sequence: CATSRGPGQGNYEQYF. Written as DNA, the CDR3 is TGTGCCACCAGCAGAGGCCCAGGACAGGGTAACTACGAGCAGTACTTC.